This TCR beta chain comes out of a study of CD4 T cells in relation to SARS-CoV-2 and coronaviruses. CD4+ T cells from unexposed donors were obtained before the COVID-19 pandemic (2011-2018). As concerns this clone: Its antigen is currently unknown.

Germline CDR1 and CDR2: KGHSH and LQKENI. V shed 4 bases and J 3 bases; nucleotides not matched to a gene: 6. The CDR3 covers 15 residues. Study-wide results and limits: Monoreactive clones expanded significantly more to SARS-CoV-2 than crossreactive clones did. According to naive versus memory sequencing, detected responses are memory recall, not newly primed. About 65% of donors had memory CD4+ clonotypes crossrecognizing SARS-CoV-2 and common cold coronavirus spike.

Naive and memory CD4+ T cell DNA was deep-sequenced without culture. Assay: immunoSEQ multiplex PCR; the TCRdb copy retains only in-frame clones and omits some. Among under 90,000 clones listed, 85% to 95% were seen once. The TCR was taken from a human donor in good health. Sequences were obtained from naive CD4+ T cells from PBMCs. Subset meaning: naive CD4+ T cells isolated by negative enrichment. This chain uses TRBV18 with TRBJ1-1, with TRBD1 matching 9 bases. In DNA, the CDR3 is TGTGCCAGCTCACAGTCGACAGGGGGATACACTGAAGCTTTCTTT. This gives the protein CASSQSTGGYTEAFF.